The present TCR beta chain was sequenced within a study of blood T cell repertoires in COVID-19. Looking at the study overall: Samples representing acute and convalescent COVID-19 were sourced from the United States, Italy and Spain. Nucleic acid was either cDNA or gDNA, and it came from T cells, B-cell-depleted T cells, or PBMCs.

Under the authors' procedure: Counts of nucleated cells, estimated from reference gene primer amplification, were obtained. Measured with immunoSEQ multiplex PCR; TCRdb has only the in-frame clones, and not every one. Clone size and the V and J calls come from that table; the DNA yielded D and trimming. The profile shows about 140,000 clones, approximately 88% of them singletons. The germline V gene has CDR1 SEHNR and CDR2 FQNEAQ (reference sequence). This CDR3 is 14 amino acids long. The V and J ends lost 5 bases and 5 bases, in that order; junction bases with no gene match: 5. Sequenced sample: peripheral blood. The sequence was collected from a human donor in a cohort sampled during active COVID-19. The chain couples TRBV7-9 to TRBJ2-1, with TRBD1 matching 8 bases. The CDR3 DNA reads TGTGCCAGCAGCACCGGACAGGGAAACAATGAGCAGTTCTTC. Translation gives CASSTGQGNNEQFF. Variable domain in full (rest from reference TRBV7-9 and TRBJ2-1): DTGVSQNPRHKITKRGQNVTFRCDPISEHNRLYWYRQTLGQGPEFLTYFQNEAQLEKSRLLSDRFSAERPKGSFSTLEIQRTEQGDSAMYLCASSTGQGNNEQFFGPGTRLTVL.